The subject of this entry is one T cell receptor (beta chain). Its target is not known. This specimen belongs to a study of monozygotic twins with inflammatory bowel disease. Study results and limitations: Researchers were unable to tell different T cell subtypes apart.

The CDR3 covers 15 residues. Germline assignment: CDR1 MGHDK and CDR2 SYGVNS. 3,000 to 4,500 ng of total RNA went into each TCR library. Template switching was used to attach UMIs, which incorporated a 6-nucleotide sample barcode. cDNA encoding TCRalpha and TCRbeta underwent two nested PCRs of approximately 17 and 9 cycles, each of which was followed by bead purification. TCRdb processed the 5' RACE reads again and assigns one entry to each CDR3 protein, with no DNA. The sample data list about 450,000 distinct CDR3 sequences. Sequenced: blood. The sequence came from a human donor with ulcerative colitis or Crohn's disease, or a healthy co-twin of an affected twin (not recorded which). The chain links TRBV25-1 to TRBJ2-5; TCRdb proposes TRBD2, but this gene call is untestable without DNA. The CDR3 here is CASSEGQSYQETQYF.